The clone carrying this T cell receptor (beta chain) was picked up many times. Its antigen is currently unknown. Time point meaning: persistent/refractory GD, antithyroid drugs over 5 years with positive TRAb. RNA extracted from PBMCs served as the sequencing template. Arm-PCR of CDR3 regions with iRepertoire HTBI primers generated TCR beta libraries. One entry per CDR3 protein, called by TCRdb with MiXCR from the multiplex PCR reads. The table includes over 450,000 distinct CDR3 sequences, approximately 21% detected once. These data are taken from a study of regulatory T cells in long-lasting Graves disease. Overall study findings and caveats: Authors noted too few samples as a limitation.

Trimming took 1 base from V and 6 from J, leaving 9 bases between them. Germline V gene lookup returns CDR1 SGHTA and CDR2 FQGNSA. This CDR3 comprises 14 residues. The chain recombines TRBV7-2 with TRBJ1-4; no firm D call. The sample in question was peripheral blood mononuclear cells (PBMCs), obtained when the disease was refractory, from a patient treated with antithyroid drugs. The TCR comes from a female donor with Graves disease. This chain's CDR3 is CASSLGLEDEKLFF. The CDR3 bases are TGTGCCAGCAGCTTAGGTCTTGAGGATGAAAAACTGTTTTTT. Based on the CDR3 plus reference TRBV7-2 and TRBJ1-4, the full variable domain is GAGVSQSPSNKVTEKGKDVELRCDPISGHTALYWYRQSLGQGLEFLIYFQGNSAPDKSGLPSDRFSAERTGGSVSTLTIQRTQQEDSAVYLCASSLGLEDEKLFFGSGTQLSVL.